The sample holds many counts of the clone carrying this T cell receptor (beta chain). Sequencing was done on patients that had shown CD8+CD57+ cell expansion by flow cytometry. The sample belongs to a study of CD8+CD57+ T cells in acquired aplastic anemia. The CDR3 contains 15 residues. The ends lost 4 bases at V and 4 bases at J; junction bases unmatched: 8. TCR beta VDJ and CDR3 profiling used genomic DNA as template. One entry per CDR3 protein results from TCRdb running MiXCR on the reads. The table includes 200,000 to 250,000 distinct CDR3 sequences, about half detected once. The TCR sequence derives from a human donor with aplastic anemia. Material: sorted CD4+, CD8+, or CD8+CD57+ T cells (not recorded which) from PBMCs. V is TRBV12-3 or TRBV12-4 and J is TRBJ2-3; TRBD1 matches 7 bases. The CDR3: CASSWTGHDPDTQYF. The DNA of the CDR3 is TGTGCCAGCAGTTGGACAGGTCACGACCCAGATACGCAGTATTTT.